This T cell receptor beta chain was documented in a study of blood T cells in healthy people across ages. CDR1 and CDR2 from the germline V gene are SGDLS and YYNGEE. The CDR3 sequence is 14 residues long. This clonotype is a singleton in its sample. Antigen: not known. Regarding the study as a whole: Among T cells, TCR beta diversity per million cells dropped roughly linearly as age rose.

Using a J-beta primer mix together with a sample-barcoded 5' primer, a second PCR was run for roughly 6 to 12 cycles. TCRdb ran MiXCR on the 5' RACE reads and lists one entry per CDR3 protein. The profile shows about 510,000 distinct CDR3 sequences, about 27% of them singletons. Another study also made use of these data, one on T cells of mothers and their children.

The rearrangement uses TRBV9 and TRBJ2-5, with 7 bases lining up with TRBD2. TRBJ2-7 matches the DNA end more closely, so the J call is doubtful. The sample taken for sequencing was blood. The receptor comes from a boy aged 2 to 10 in good health. The CDR3 bases are TGTGCCAGCAGCGTAGCTAGCGGAAACTACGAGCAGTACTTC. As protein: CASSVASGNYEQYF.